The clone carrying this T cell receptor (beta chain) was detected only a few times. Looked up from germline, CDR1 is SGHTA and CDR2 is FQGTGA. The CDR3 totals 14 residues. The source of the sample is a study of immune characterization of retroperitoneal liposarcoma. TCRdb itself ran the PCR reads through MiXCR, one entry per CDR3 protein. The sample carries around 12,000 distinct CDR3 sequences, around a quarter recorded once. Sequenced material: tumor tissue. The J gene is TRBJ2-5, the V gene TRBV7-3; TRBD2 is a possible D gene (6 bases). Near its end, the DNA agrees better with TRBJ2-7, so the J call may be wrong. The TCR comes from a male donor with retroperitoneal liposarcoma. The CDR3 nucleotides read TGTGCCAGCAGCCCCCAACGGGGGTCCTACGAGCAGTACTTC. Translated: CASSPQRGSYEQYF.